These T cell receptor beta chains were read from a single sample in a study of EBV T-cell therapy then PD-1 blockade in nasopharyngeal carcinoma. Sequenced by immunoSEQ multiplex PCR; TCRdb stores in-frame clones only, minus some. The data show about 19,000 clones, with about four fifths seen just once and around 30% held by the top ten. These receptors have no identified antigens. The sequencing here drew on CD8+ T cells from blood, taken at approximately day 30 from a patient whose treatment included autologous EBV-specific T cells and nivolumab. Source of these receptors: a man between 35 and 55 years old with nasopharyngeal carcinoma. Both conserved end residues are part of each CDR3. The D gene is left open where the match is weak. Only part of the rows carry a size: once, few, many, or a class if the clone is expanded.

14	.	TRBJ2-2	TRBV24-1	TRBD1	TGTGCCACCAGGGGACAGGGGGACACCGGGGAGCTGTTTTTT	CATRGQGDTGELFF
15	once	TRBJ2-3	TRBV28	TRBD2	TGTGCCAGCAGTTTCGGGCGGGGGGGGCCTGATACGCAGTATTTT	CASSFGRGGPDTQYF
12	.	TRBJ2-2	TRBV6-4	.	TGTGCCACTAGACCACAGACCGGGGAGCTGTTTTTT	CATRPQTGELFF
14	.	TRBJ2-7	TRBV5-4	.	TGTGCCAGCAGCTTCGAAGACAGAACCTACGAGCAGTACTTC	CASSFEDRTYEQYF
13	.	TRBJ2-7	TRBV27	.	TGTGCCAGCAGTTTTGGGCCAGACTACGAGCAGTACTTC	CASSFGPDYEQYF
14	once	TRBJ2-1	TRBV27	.	TGTGCCAGCAGTTTCAGGGGATACAACAATGAGCAGTTCTTC	CASSFRGYNNEQFF
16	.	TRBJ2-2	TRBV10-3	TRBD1	TGTGCCGCCCGGGGGGCCGGGACAGGGGGTCCCGGGGAGCTGTTTTTT	CAARGAGTGGPGELFF
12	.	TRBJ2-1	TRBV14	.	TGTGCCAGCAGCCATGGGGGGCATGAGCAGTTCTTC	CASSHGGHEQFF
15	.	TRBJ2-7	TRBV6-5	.	TGTGCCAGCAGGGGACTTGACACGGCTGCCTACGAGCAGTACTTC	CASRGLDTAAYEQYF
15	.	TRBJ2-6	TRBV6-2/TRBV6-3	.	TGTGCCAGCAGTTACTCATCATCTGGGGCCAACGTCCTGACTTTC	CASSYSSSGANVLTF
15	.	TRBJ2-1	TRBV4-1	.	TGCGCCAGCAGCCTCGGGCAGTCAGATTACAATGAGCAGTTCTTC	CASSLGQSDYNEQFF
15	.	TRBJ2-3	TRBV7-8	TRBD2	TGTGCCAGCAGCTTAATGCTAGCGGGGAAAGATACGCAGTATTTT	CASSLMLAGKDTQYF
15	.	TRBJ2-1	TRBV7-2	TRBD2	TGTGCCAGCAGCCATAGCGGGGTAAGGTACAATGAGCAGTTCTTC	CASSHSGVRYNEQFF
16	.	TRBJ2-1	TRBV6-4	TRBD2	TGTGCCAGCAGTGACTCCCGGGACGGCGGGGGCAATGAGCAGTTCTTC	CASSDSRDGGGNEQFF
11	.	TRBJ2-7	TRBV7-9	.	TGTGCCAGCGAGTCCCTCTACGAGCAGTACTTC	CASESLYEQYF
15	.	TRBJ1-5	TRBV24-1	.	TGTGCCACCAGCTCCACCGGGACACCACATCAGCCCCAGCATTTT	CATSSTGTPHQPQHF
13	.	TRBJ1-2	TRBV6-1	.	TGTGCCAGCAGTGAAGAGGGGCACTATGGCTACACCTTC	CASSEEGHYGYTF
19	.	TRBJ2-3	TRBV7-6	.	TGTGCCAGCAGCTTCCGCCCAGGGAGAGGTAGAGGGGAGCCAGATACGCAGTATTTT	CASSFRPGRGRGEPDTQYF
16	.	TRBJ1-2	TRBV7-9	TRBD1	TGTGCCAGCAGCTTAATTTTAGGGACAGGGGTTCCTGGCTACACCTTC	CASSLILGTGVPGYTF
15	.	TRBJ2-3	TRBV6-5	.	TGTGCCAGCGCCAACAGGGCCTGGAGCACAGATACGCAGTATTTT	CASANRAWSTDTQYF
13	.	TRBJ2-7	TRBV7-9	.	TGTGCCAGCAGCTTAGGCGGGGTCTACGAGCAGTACTTC	CASSLGGVYEQYF
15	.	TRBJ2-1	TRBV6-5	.	TGTGCCAGCAGTTACTCTAGGGACGGATACAATGAGCAGTTCTTC	CASSYSRDGYNEQFF
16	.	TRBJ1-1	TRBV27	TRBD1	TGTGCCAGCAGTTTTGTACAGGGGGCGGGGGCCACTGAAGCTTTCTTT	CASSFVQGAGATEAFF
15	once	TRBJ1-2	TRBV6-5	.	TGTGCCAGCAGTCACCAGACAGAAGGTTACTATGGCTACACCTTC	CASSHQTEGYYGYTF
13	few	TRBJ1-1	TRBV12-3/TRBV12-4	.	TGTGCCAGCAGCCCTACTATGAACACTGAAGCTTTCTTT	CASSPTMNTEAFF
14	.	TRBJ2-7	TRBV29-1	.	TGCAGCGTTGAAGGTCCCCTGGGACACTACGAGCAGTACTTC	CSVEGPLGHYEQYF
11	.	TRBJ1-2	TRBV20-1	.	TGCAGTGCTAGACGGAACTATGGCTACACCTTC	CSARRNYGYTF
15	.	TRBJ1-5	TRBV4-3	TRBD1	TGCGCCAGCAGCCAAGACTCAGGGGGCCGTCAGCCCCAGCATTTT	CASSQDSGGRQPQHF
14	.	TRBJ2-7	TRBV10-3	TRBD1	TGTGCCATCAGTATGGACAGGGAAGCCTACGAGCAGTACTTC	CAISMDREAYEQYF
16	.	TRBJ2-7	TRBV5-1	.	TGCGCCAGCAGCTGGGGCAGGTCCCGCTTATCCTACGAGCAGTACTTC	CASSWGRSRLSYEQYF
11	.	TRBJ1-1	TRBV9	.	TGTGCCAGCAGCGTAGTGGGGGAAGCTTTCTTT	CASSVVGEAFF
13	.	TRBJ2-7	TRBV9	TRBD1	TGTGCCAGCAGCGTCAACAGGGGGTACGAGCAGTACTTC	CASSVNRGYEQYF
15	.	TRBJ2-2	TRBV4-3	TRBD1	TGCGCCAGCAGCCAGGGGACAGGGAGGACCGGGGAGCTGTTTTTT	CASSQGTGRTGELFF
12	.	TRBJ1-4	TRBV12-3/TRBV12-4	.	TGTGCCAGCAGCTACTCAGGGGAAAAACTGTTTTTT	CASSYSGEKLFF
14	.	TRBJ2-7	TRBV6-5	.	TGTGCCAGCAGTTACCGCACAGGGCCCTACGAGCAGTACTTC	CASSYRTGPYEQYF
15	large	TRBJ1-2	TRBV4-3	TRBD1	TGCGCCAGCAGCCAAGAAGAGAGACAGGGGGGTGGCTACACCTTC	CASSQEERQGGGYTF
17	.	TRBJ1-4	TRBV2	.	TGTGCCAGCAGTGAAGTTCAAGAGTCCAAGCCGAATGAAAAACTGTTTTTT	CASSEVQESKPNEKLFF
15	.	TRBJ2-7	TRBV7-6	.	TGTGCCAGCAGCTTAGAAGGGGACGGAACCTACGAGCAGTACTTC	CASSLEGDGTYEQYF
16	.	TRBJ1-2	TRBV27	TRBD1	TGTGCCAGCGCACTGGGACAGGGTAGGGGATATGGTGGGTACACCTTC	CASALGQGRGYGGYTF
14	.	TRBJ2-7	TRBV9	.	TGTGCCAGCAGCGTAGAATTAGGACCCTACGAGCAGTACTTC	CASSVELGPYEQYF
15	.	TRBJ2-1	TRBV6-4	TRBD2	TGTGCCAGCAGTGTAGCGGGGGGCTCCTACAATGAGCAGTTCTTC	CASSVAGGSYNEQFF
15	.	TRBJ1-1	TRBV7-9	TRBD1	TGTGCCAGCAGCCCGGGACAGGGGGTGAACACTGAAGCTTTCTTT	CASSPGQGVNTEAFF
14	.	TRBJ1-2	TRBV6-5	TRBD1	TGTGCCAGCAGTTACCAGGGGGGACGGGATGGCTACACCTTC	CASSYQGGRDGYTF
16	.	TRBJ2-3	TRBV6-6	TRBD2	TGTGCCAGCAGTTCCCGACTAGCGGGGGTGTCAGATACGCAGTATTTT	CASSSRLAGVSDTQYF
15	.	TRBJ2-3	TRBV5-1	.	TGCGCCAGCAGCTTAGAGGGGGTCTCTCCAGATACGCAGTATTTT	CASSLEGVSPDTQYF
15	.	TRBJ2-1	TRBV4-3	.	TGCGCCAGCAGCCAAGAAGACAGCTCCTACAATGAGCAGTTCTTC	CASSQEDSSYNEQFF
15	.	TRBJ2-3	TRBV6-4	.	TGTGCCAGCAGTAGGGGATTGGGGGGCGCAGATACGCAGTATTTT	CASSRGLGGADTQYF
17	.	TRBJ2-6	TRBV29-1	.	TGCAGCGTAGAAGGGAAGACGTCTTTAGGTGGGGCCAACGTCCTGACTTTC	CSVEGKTSLGGANVLTF
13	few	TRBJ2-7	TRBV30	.	TGTGCCTGGAGTTACGGGACGGCCTACGAGCAGTACTTC	CAWSYGTAYEQYF
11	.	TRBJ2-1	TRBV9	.	TGTGCCAGCAGCCAAAACAGGGAACAGTTCTTC	CASSQNREQFF
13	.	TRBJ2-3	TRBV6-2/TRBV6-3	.	TGTGCCAGCAGTTACAGGGACACAGATACGCAGTATTTT	CASSYRDTDTQYF